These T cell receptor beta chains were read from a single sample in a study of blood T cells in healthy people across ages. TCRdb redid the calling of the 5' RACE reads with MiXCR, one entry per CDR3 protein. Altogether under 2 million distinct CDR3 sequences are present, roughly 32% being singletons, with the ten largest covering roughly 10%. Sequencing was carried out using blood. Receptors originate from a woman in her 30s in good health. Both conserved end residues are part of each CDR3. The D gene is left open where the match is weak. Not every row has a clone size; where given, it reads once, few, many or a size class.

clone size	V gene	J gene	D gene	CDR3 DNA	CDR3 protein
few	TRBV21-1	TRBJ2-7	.	TGTGCCAGCAGCAAAGCGCACAGGGGTGCCGACGAGCAGTACTTC	CASSKAHRGADEQYF
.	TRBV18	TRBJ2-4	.	TGTGCCAGCTCACCAGAGGCGGCAGGGCTGCTAGCCAAAAACATTCAGTACTTC	CASSPEAAGLLAKNIQYF
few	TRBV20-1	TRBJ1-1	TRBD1	TGCAGTGCTCTGCCTCCCCCGGGACAGGGTTACACTGAAGCTTTCTTT	CSALPPPGQGYTEAFF
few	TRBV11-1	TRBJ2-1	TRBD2	TGTGCCAGCAGGGCGTTTCGGGCGGGAGCGAATGAGCAGTTCTTC	CASRAFRAGANEQFF
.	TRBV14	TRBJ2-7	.	TGTGCCAGCAGCCTCCTGACCAGTCGCTACGAGCACTACTTC	CASSLLTSRYEHYF
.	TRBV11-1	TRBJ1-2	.	TGTGCCAGCAGCTTGCGGCAGGGGTTAAGCGGCTACACCTTC	CASSLRQGLSGYTF
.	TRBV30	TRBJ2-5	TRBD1	TGTGCCTGGATCACAGGGGTGGGCGAGATCCAGTACTTC	CAWITGVGEIQYF
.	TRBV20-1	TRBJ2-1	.	TGCGGTGCTAGAGTCCAGGGTAAGCTCAATGAGCAGTTCTTC	CGARVQGKLNEQFF
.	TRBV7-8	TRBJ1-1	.	TGTGCCAGCAACCGGGGGAGTCTACTCGGTGAAGCTTTCTTT	CASNRGSLLGEAFF
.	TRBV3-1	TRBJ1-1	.	TGTGCCAGCAGCCAGTATCAGGGTATATCGGCTTTCTTT	CASSQYQGISAFF
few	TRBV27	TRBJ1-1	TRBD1	TGTGCCAGCAGTTTATCAAGGGACAGGGGTCTGGGTGCTGAAGCTTTCTTT	CASSLSRDRGLGAEAFF
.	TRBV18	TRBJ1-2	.	TGTGCCAGCTCACCGGGGGAGGTGAGCTATGGCTACACCTTC	CASSPGEVSYGYTF
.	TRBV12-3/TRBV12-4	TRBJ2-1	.	TGTGCCAGCAGTTCCTCTAGCGCACCCTACAATGAGCAGTTCTTC	CASSSSSAPYNEQFF
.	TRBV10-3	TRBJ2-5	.	TGTGCCATCAGGGGGGGACAGCTCCAAGAGACCCAGTACTTC	CAIRGGQLQETQYF
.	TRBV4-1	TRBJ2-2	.	TGCGCCAGCAGCCAAGGGGGACGATTGAACACCGGGGAGCTGTTTTTT	CASSQGGRLNTGELFF
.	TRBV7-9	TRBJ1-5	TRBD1	TGTGCCAGTACCGGGACAGGGGACAATCAGCCCCAGCATTTT	CASTGTGDNQPQHF
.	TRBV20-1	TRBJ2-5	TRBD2	TGCAGTGCTAACACGGGACTAGCGGGGGGGGAAGAGACCCAGTACTTC	CSANTGLAGGEETQYF
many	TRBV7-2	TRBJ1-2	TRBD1	TGTGCCAGCAGCCCAGGGGGCCTACGCGGCTATGGCTACACCTTC	CASSPGGLRGYGYTF
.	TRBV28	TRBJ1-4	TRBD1	TGTGCCAGCAGTGGGACAGGGTGGAATGAAAAACTGTTTTTT	CASSGTGWNEKLFF
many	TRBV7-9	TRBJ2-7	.	TGTGCCAGCAGCCGAAGCGAGGACGCCGTTGCGCAGTACTTC	CASSRSEDAVAQYF
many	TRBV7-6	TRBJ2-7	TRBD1	TGTGCCAGCAGCAAGGACAGGGAGTACGAGCAGTACTTC	CASSKDREYEQYF
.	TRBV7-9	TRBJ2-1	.	TGTGCCAGCAGCAAGAGCCCACTATCGGGAGCCGGAGAGCAGTTCTTC	CASSKSPLSGAGEQFF
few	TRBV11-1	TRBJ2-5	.	TGTGCCAGCAGCTCCGGCCCTACCGTTTGGGAGACCCAGTACTTC	CASSSGPTVWETQYF
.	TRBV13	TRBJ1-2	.	TGTGCCAGCAGCCCGAACAGGGTCGGGGACTATGGCTACACCTTC	CASSPNRVGDYGYTF
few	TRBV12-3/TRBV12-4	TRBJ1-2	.	TGTGCCAGCAGTCACGGACACGAATATGGCTACACCTTC	CASSHGHEYGYTF
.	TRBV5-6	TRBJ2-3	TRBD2	TGTGCCAGCAGCTCAGCGGGGGGGCGGGATACGCAGTATTTT	CASSSAGGRDTQYF
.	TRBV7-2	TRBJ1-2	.	TGTGCCAGCAGCTTAGGAGACACAGGCAGAATTATTAACTATGGCTACACCTTC	CASSLGDTGRIINYGYTF
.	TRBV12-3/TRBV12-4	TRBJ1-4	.	TGTGCCAGCAGTTTAGTCCTAACCTACGCAACTAATGAAAAACTGTTTTTT	CASSLVLTYATNEKLFF
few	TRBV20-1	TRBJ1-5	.	TGCAGTGCTAGATTGACGGGCCTAAGTCAGCCCCAGCATTTT	CSARLTGLSQPQHF
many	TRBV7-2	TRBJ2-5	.	TGTGCCAGCAGCTTTTACCAAGAGACCCAGTACTTC	CASSFYQETQYF
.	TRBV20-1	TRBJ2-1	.	TGCAGTGCGCCTATAGTAAAGTCCTACAATGAGCAGTTCTTC	CSAPIVKSYNEQFF
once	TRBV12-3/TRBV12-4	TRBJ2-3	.	TGTGCCAGCAGTTTCTGCAGGGGAGAAGATACGCAGTATTTT	CASSFCRGEDTQYF